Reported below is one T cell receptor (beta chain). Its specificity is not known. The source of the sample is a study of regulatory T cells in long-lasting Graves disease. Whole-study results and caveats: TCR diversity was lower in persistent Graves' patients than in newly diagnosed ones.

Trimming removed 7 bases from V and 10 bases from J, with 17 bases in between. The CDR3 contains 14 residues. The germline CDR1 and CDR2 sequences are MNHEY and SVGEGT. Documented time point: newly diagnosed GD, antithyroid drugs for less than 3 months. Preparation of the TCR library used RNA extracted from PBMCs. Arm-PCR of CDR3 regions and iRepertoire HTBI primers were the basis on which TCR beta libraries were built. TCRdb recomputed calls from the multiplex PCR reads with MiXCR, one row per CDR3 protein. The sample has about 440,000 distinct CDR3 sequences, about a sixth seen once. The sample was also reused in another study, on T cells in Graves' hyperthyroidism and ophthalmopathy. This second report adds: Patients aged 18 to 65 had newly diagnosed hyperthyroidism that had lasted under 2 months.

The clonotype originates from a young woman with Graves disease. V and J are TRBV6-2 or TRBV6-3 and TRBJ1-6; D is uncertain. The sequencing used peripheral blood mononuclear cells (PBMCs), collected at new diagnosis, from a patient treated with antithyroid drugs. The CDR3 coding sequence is TGTGCCAGCAAGCCCGGGCAGGCGGCGTCACCCCTCCACTTT. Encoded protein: CASKPGQAASPLHF.